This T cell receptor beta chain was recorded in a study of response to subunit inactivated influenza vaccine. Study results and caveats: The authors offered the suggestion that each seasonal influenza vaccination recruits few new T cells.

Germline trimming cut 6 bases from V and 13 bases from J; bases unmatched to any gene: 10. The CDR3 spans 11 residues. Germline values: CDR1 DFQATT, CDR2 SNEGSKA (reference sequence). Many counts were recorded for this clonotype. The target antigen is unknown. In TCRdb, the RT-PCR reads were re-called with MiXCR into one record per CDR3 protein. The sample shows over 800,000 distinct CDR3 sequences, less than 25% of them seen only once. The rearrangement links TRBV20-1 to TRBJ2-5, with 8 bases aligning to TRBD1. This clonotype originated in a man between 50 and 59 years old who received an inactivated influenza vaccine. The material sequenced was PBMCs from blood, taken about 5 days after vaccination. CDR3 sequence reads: CSASLTGAAYF. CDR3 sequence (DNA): TGCAGTGCCTCATTGACAGGGGCGGCGTACTTC.